This is a list of T cell receptor beta chains from one sample in a study of control samples from healthy donors and cancer patients. Data came from immunoSEQ multiplex PCR; TCRdb stores just in-frame clones and leaves some out. The table shows about 63,000 clones, with roughly 85% occurring only once. The sample taken for sequencing was blood. These TCRs come from a man in his forties in good health. Both conserved end residues are part of each CDR3. D genes are given only for firm matches. Not every row has a clone size; where given, it reads once, few, many or a size class.

size	V	D	J	DNA	CDR3
.	TRBV29-1	TRBD1	TRBJ1-1	TGCAGCGAAAGGACAGGCAGCACTGAAGCTTTCTTT	CSERTGSTEAFF
.	TRBV29-1	.	TRBJ2-2	TGCAGCGTTGACCCCGGACAGTCGGGTGGGGGGGAGCTGTTTTTT	CSVDPGQSGGGELFF
few	TRBV4-2	.	TRBJ2-7	TGTGCCAGCAGCCAAGGTAAAGCATACGAGCAGTACTTC	CASSQGKAYEQYF
.	TRBV9	.	TRBJ2-1	TGTGCCAGCAGCGTAAGATGGGAGATCAATGAGCAGTTCTTC	CASSVRWEINEQFF
.	TRBV9	.	TRBJ1-1	TGTGCCAGTGGGAGAGGTCCGGACACTGAAGCTTTCTTT	CASGRGPDTEAFF
.	TRBV5-1	TRBD2	TRBJ2-1	TGCGCCAGCAGCTGGATGGGACTAGCGGGAGGCAATGAGCAGTTCTTC	CASSWMGLAGGNEQFF
.	TRBV7-2	TRBD2	TRBJ2-1	TGTGCCATCCCCGGGACTAGCGCGTACAATGAGCAGTTCTTC	CAIPGTSAYNEQFF
.	TRBV11-2	TRBD2	TRBJ2-7	TGTGCCAGCAGCCGACTAGCGGGAGGCCCCTACGAGCAGTACTTC	CASSRLAGGPYEQYF
.	TRBV6-5	.	TRBJ2-2	TGTGCCAGCAGTTACAGAGACAGTTTCACCGGGGAGCTGTTTTTT	CASSYRDSFTGELFF
.	TRBV24-1	.	TRBJ2-7	TGTGCCACCAGTGATGACGACAGAAACTACGAGCAGTACTTC	CATSDDDRNYEQYF
.	TRBV5-4	.	TRBJ1-4	TGTGCCAGCAGCTTGGGGGGCGGCGGAGGTGAAAAACTGTTTTTT	CASSLGGGGGEKLFF
.	TRBV9	TRBD1	TRBJ1-4	TGTGCCAGCAGCGTAGCGGGACAGGGGGTACAAGAAAAACTGTTTTTT	CASSVAGQGVQEKLFF
.	TRBV19	.	TRBJ1-1	TGTGCCAGTACAGGAGACATAACTGAAGCTTTCTTT	CASTGDITEAFF
.	TRBV5-4	TRBD2	TRBJ2-5	TGTGCCAGCAGCTTGGCTTTAGCGGGCAACCAAGAGACCCAGTACTTC	CASSLALAGNQETQYF
.	TRBV3-1/TRBV3-2	TRBD2	TRBJ2-7	TGTGCCAGCAGCCAAGATCCCCTAGCGGGGGGACGATCCTACGAGCAGTACTTC	CASSQDPLAGGRSYEQYF
.	TRBV28	.	TRBJ1-2	TGTGCCAGCAGTGTTCGTATAGGGAACTATGGCTACACCTTC	CASSVRIGNYGYTF
.	TRBV12-3/TRBV12-4	.	TRBJ1-2	TGTGCCAGCAGTTTAGGCGGGATGGATGGCTACACCTTC	CASSLGGMDGYTF
.	TRBV7-2	.	TRBJ1-1	TGTGCCAGCAGCTCGCACGCGACAGCGAGGAACACTGAAGCTTTCTTT	CASSSHATARNTEAFF
.	TRBV18	TRBD1	TRBJ2-7	TGTGCCAGCTCACGTCCGGGACAGGGATCCTACGAGCAGTACTTC	CASSRPGQGSYEQYF
.	TRBV2	.	TRBJ2-3	TGTGCCAGCAGCCCGACACAGGGCACAGATACGCAGTATTTT	CASSPTQGTDTQYF
.	TRBV7-2	.	TRBJ2-5	TGTGCCAGCAGCTACACAGGCATCCGAGAACCACGGGGGACCCAGTACTTC	CASSYTGIREPRGTQYF
.	TRBV19	.	TRBJ2-1	TGTGCCAGTAGTATACCGGGACCTAGTGGAGATGAGCAGTTCTTC	CASSIPGPSGDEQFF
.	TRBV29-1	TRBD1	TRBJ1-1	TGCAGCGTTGAGGACGCCGGGACAGCCAGAAACACTGAAGCTTTCTTT	CSVEDAGTARNTEAFF
.	TRBV19	TRBD1	TRBJ1-5	TGTGCCAGTAACCCGGGACAGGGCTATAGCAATCAGCCCCAGCATTTT	CASNPGQGYSNQPQHF
.	TRBV28	.	TRBJ1-4	TGTGCCAGCAGCCCGAATCCCAGGGGTGGCGAAAAACTGTTTTTT	CASSPNPRGGEKLFF
.	TRBV6-5	TRBD1	TRBJ2-7	TGTGCCAGCAGTCGGACAGGGTTCCTCTACGAGCAGTACTTC	CASSRTGFLYEQYF
.	TRBV12-3/TRBV12-4	.	TRBJ2-7	TGTGCCAGCAGTGTCGGACAGCTCTACGAGCAGTACTTC	CASSVGQLYEQYF
.	TRBV28	TRBD1	TRBJ2-5	TGTGCCAGCAGTTTCTCAGGACAGGGGTTGGAGACCCAGTACTTC	CASSFSGQGLETQYF
.	TRBV2	TRBD1	TRBJ2-1	TGTGCCAGCAGTGGGGAAACAGGGGCCTACTACAATGAGCAGTTCTTC	CASSGETGAYYNEQFF
.	TRBV30	TRBD1	TRBJ1-2	TGTGCCTCCGACAGGGGGCGATCCCTCTATGGCTACACCTTC	CASDRGRSLYGYTF
.	TRBV2	TRBD1	TRBJ1-5	TGTGCCAGCAATGACAGGGGGAGACAGCCCCAGCATTTT	CASNDRGRQPQHF
once	TRBV4-3	.	TRBJ1-3	TGCGCCAGCAGCCGTACAGGGACTGGAAACACCATATATTTT	CASSRTGTGNTIYF
.	TRBV3-1/TRBV3-2	.	TRBJ2-2	TGTGCCAGCAGCCGGGACCAGGGTGGCGGGGAGCTGTTTTTT	CASSRDQGGGELFF
.	TRBV2	.	TRBJ1-5	TGTGCCAGCAGTGCCGGACCTAAGGGCAATCAGCCCCAGCATTTT	CASSAGPKGNQPQHF
.	TRBV13	.	TRBJ1-2	TGTGCCAGCAGCTTAGATAAGTGGGGCTACACCTTC	CASSLDKWGYTF
few	TRBV6-1	.	TRBJ2-1	TGTGCCAGCAGTGAAGATCCGATGGATGAGCAGTTCTTC	CASSEDPMDEQFF
once	TRBV4-1	.	TRBJ2-7	TGCGCCAGCAGCCAAGGGGTTGAGGACGAGCAGTACTTC	CASSQGVEDEQYF
.	TRBV6-1	.	TRBJ2-6	TGTGCCAGCAGTGAATGGGTCAGTGACAGCTCTGGGGCCAACGTCCTGACTTTC	CASSEWVSDSSGANVLTF
.	TRBV7-2	.	TRBJ1-2	TGTGCCAGCAGCTTAGAGCGTCAAGTCAACTATGGCTACACCTTC	CASSLERQVNYGYTF
.	TRBV19	.	TRBJ2-2	TGTGCCAGTAGCGGAATGGACAGAATTACCGGGGAGCTGTTTTTT	CASSGMDRITGELFF
.	TRBV29-1	.	TRBJ1-5	TGCAGCGTTGTTGGGGAGAATGGCAATCAGCCCCAGCATTTT	CSVVGENGNQPQHF
.	TRBV9	.	TRBJ2-7	TGTGCCAGCAGCGTCGGCAGGGATGGTTACGAGCAGTACTTC	CASSVGRDGYEQYF
few	TRBV29-1	.	TRBJ2-7	TGCAGCGTTGACAGGGGAGGGGATAACGAGCAGTACTTC	CSVDRGGDNEQYF
.	TRBV5-1	.	TRBJ1-6	TGCGCCAGCAGCTTGGGAGACAGCCATTCTTCACCCCTCCACTTT	CASSLGDSHSSPLHF
.	TRBV5-6	TRBD1	TRBJ2-2	TGTGCCAGCAGCGAGGGACAGGTCACCGGGGAGCTGTTTTTT	CASSEGQVTGELFF
few	TRBV6-6	.	TRBJ1-5	TGTGCCAGCAGTCCCAACCCTGTCCAAGGAAGCAATCAGCCCCAGCATTTT	CASSPNPVQGSNQPQHF
.	TRBV30	.	TRBJ2-7	TGTGCCTCAAGCGGCGAGGACTACGAGCAGTACTTC	CASSGEDYEQYF
.	TRBV20-1	TRBD2	TRBJ2-1	TGCAGTGCTAGAGGCGGGGGTGAGCAGTTCTTC	CSARGGGEQFF
.	TRBV3-1/TRBV3-2	TRBD1	TRBJ2-7	TGTGCCAGCAGCCGAAAACGACTAGGACAGGGCTACGAGCAGTACTTC	CASSRKRLGQGYEQYF
once	TRBV7-9	.	TRBJ2-1	TGTGCCAGCAGCTTATCTCTGGCATTAAGCTCCTACAATGAGCAGTTCTTC	CASSLSLALSSYNEQFF
.	TRBV6-1	.	TRBJ1-3	TGTGCCAGCAGTGAAGCGCTTCGGGCAGGGCAGGACACCATATATTTT	CASSEALRAGQDTIYF